The 26 T cell receptor beta chains in this list originate from one sample, sequenced in a study of shared clonotypes between healthy human individuals (dated by TCRdb to about 2020). Receptor amplification or capture employed the immunoSEQ multiplex PCR assay. The clones in this table, taken by TCRdb from immuneACCESS, are in-frame only. Not every clone is retained; where verified, under half of the shortfall comes from an unresolved V gene, and the cause of the rest is unknown. The sample has 1.5 million to 2.5 million clones on record, over 85% of them singletons. The ten largest clones add up to approximately 1% of the sample. CD8 naive samples were obtained by positive selection for CCR7 among CD45RO-negative cells, yielding a CD45RA+CCR7+ population from which TemRA cells were excluded. The material sequenced was naive CD8+ T cells sorted from blood. The sample's cell subset or site, from its label and the paper: CD45RA+CCR7+. These receptors were collected from a man between 18 and 35 years old in good health.

This rearrangement joins TRBV27 to TRBJ2-3; 11 nucleotides match TRBD2. V lost 6 bases, J lost 7 bases, and 6 bases stayed unmatched. The CDR3 sequence is 14 residues long. The germline V gene encodes CDR1 MNHEY and CDR2 SMNVEV (reference sequence). CDR3 residues: CASSLGTSGNTQYF. DNA of the CDR3: TGTGCCAGCAGCCTCGGGACTAGCGGAAATACGCAGTATTTT.

This chain joins TRBV11-2 and TRBJ1-2; TRBD1 aligns across 8 bases. This CDR3 comprises 15 residues. Per germline, CDR1 SGHAT and CDR2 FQNNGV. V lost 2 bases and J lost 1; bases outside the gene matches: 3. The CDR3 loop is CASSLTGGVNYGYTF. CDR3 coding DNA: TGTGCCAGCAGCTTAACAGGGGGAGTTAACTATGGCTACACCTTC.

The rearrangement links TRBV4-1 to TRBJ2-3, with a possible D match to TRBD1 (5 bases). CDR3 size: 18 residues. Germline lookup yields CDR1 MGHRA and CDR2 YSYEKL. V lost 0 bases and J 0 bases, leaving 16 bases between the germline ends. The CDR3 reads CASSQEDRSHTSTDTQYF. CDR3 DNA: TGCGCCAGCAGCCAAGAAGACAGATCTCATACTAGCACAGATACGCAGTATTTT.

The genes are TRBV6-5 and TRBJ2-7; D is unresolved. The CDR3 totals 14 residues. Germline-derived CDR1 and CDR2 are MNHEY and SVGAGI. V was shortened by 0 bases and J by 5 bases, with 11 bases between the two germline ends. The CDR3 nucleotides are TGTGCCAGCAGTTACTCCCCCTCGGGCGACGAGCAGTACTTC. Its translation is CASSYSPSGDEQYF.

The chain combines TRBV6-1 with TRBJ1-1; D is undetermined. The CDR3 is 10 amino acids. Germline loops: CDR1 MNHNS, CDR2 SASEGT. V lost 6 bases and J 5 bases, leaving 4 bases between the germline ends. CDR3 residues: CASRETEAFF. DNA of the CDR3: TGTGCCAGCAGGGAAACTGAAGCTTTCTTT.

With regard to this clone: This sample includes further DNA sequences coding for the same CDR3. V is TRBV27 and J is TRBJ2-7; no reliable D call. Germline V CDR1 and CDR2: MNHEY, SMNVEV (reference sequence). This CDR3 is built from 14 residues. The V end was cut by 1 base, the J end by 2 bases, with 9 bases between. CDR3 in amino acids: CASSLLGRAYEQYF. The CDR3 DNA reads as TGTGCCAGCAGTTTATTGGGCAGAGCCTACGAGCAGTACTTC.

CDR3 loop: CASSPLGNIQYF. The CDR3 bases are TGTGCCAGCAGTCCGCTCGGGAACATTCAGTACTTC. This sequence joins TRBV27 and TRBJ2-4, with D uncertain. The germline V and J ends were trimmed by 5 bases and 7 bases, with 9 bases remaining between them. In germline, CDR1 is MNHEY, CDR2 SMNVEV (reference sequence). The CDR3 consists of 12 residues.

The J gene is TRBJ2-7, the V gene TRBV5-1, with TRBD1 matching 8 bases. V shed 3 bases, J shed 5 bases, and the junction held 1 base outside the gene matches. The CDR3 is 12 residues long. CDR1 SGHRS and CDR2 YFSETQ come from the germline V gene. CDR3 DNA sequence: TGCGCCAGCAGCTGGACAGGGCACGAGCAGTACTTC. Amino acids: CASSWTGHEQYF. The complete variable domain, with remaining parts taken from reference TRBV5-1 and TRBJ2-7, reads KAGVTQTPRYLIKTRGQQVTLSCSPISGHRSVSWYQQTPGQGLQFLFEYFSETQRNKGNFPGRFSGRQFSNSRSEMNVSTLELGDSALYLCASSWTGHEQYFGPGTRLTVT.

Comments on this clone: Other DNA sequences of this sample code for an identical CDR3. The DNA for the CDR3 is TGCAGCGCCCTTGACACCGGGGAGCTGTTTTTT. It specifies CSALDTGELFF. V and J are TRBV29-1 and TRBJ2-2; unclear D gene. The CDR3 is made up of 11 amino acids. Trimming cost V 7 bases and J 3 bases, with 6 bases left between them. Germline V gives CDR1 SQVTM, CDR2 ANQGSEA.

The V gene is TRBV5-6, the J gene TRBJ2-2; 9 bases fit TRBD2. This CDR3 spans 16 amino acids. The J segment lost 2 bases and the V segment lost 0 bases, leaving 2 bases of the junction unmatched. Germline V gives CDR1 SGHDT, CDR2 YYEEEE. CDR3 DNA: TGTGCCAGCAGCTTGGTCCTAGCGGGAAACACCGGGGAGCTGTTTTTT. Protein sequence: CASSLVLAGNTGELFF.

About this clone: This same CDR3 is encoded by further DNA sequences in the sample. The rearrangement links TRBV5-6 to TRBJ2-7; D perhaps matches TRBD2 (5 bases). V lost 4 bases and J lost 3, with 11 bases in between. The CDR3 runs 13 residues. Germline loops: CDR1 SGHDT, CDR2 YYEEEE. CDR3 protein: CASSPTGSYEQYF. CDR3 sequence (DNA): TGTGCCAGCAGCCCGACGGGAAGCTACGAGCAGTACTTC.

The CDR3 loop is CASSPGLYTEAFF. The CDR3, as DNA: TGTGCCAGCAGCCCAGGACTCTACACTGAAGCTTTCTTT. The chain uses TRBV5-4 and TRBJ1-1; D unresolved. This CDR3 region has 13 residues. CDR1 and CDR2 (germline): SGHNT, YYREEE (reference sequence). V shed 4 bases and J shed 3 bases, with 10 bases lying between them. Filled out from reference TRBV5-4 and TRBJ1-1, the complete variable domain reads ETGVTQSPTHLIKTRGQQVTLRCSSQSGHNTVSWYQQALGQGPQFIFQYYREEENGRGNFPPRFSGLQFPNYSSELNVNALELDDSALYLCASSPGLYTEAFFGQGTRLTVV.

CDR3 DNA sequence: TGTGCCAGCAGCCTTAGGGGGACTGAAAAACTGTTTTTT. This codes for CASSLRGTEKLFF. The chain carries TRBV11-1 and TRBJ1-4; possibly TRBD1 for D (6 bases). Trimming left V 5 bases short and J 7 bases short, with 11 bases between. CDR1 and CDR2 (germline): SGHAT, FQDESV (reference sequence). The CDR3 has 13 amino acids.

The V gene is TRBV4-1, the J gene TRBJ2-7; TRBD2 matches at 12 bases. The germline CDR1 and CDR2 sequences are MGHRA and YSYEKL. CDR3 size: 15 residues. V shed 6 bases, J shed 5 bases, and the junction held 8 bases outside the gene matches. The CDR3 here is CASSYLAGGRDEQYF. The CDR3 DNA reads TGCGCCAGCAGTTATCTAGCGGGGGGGCGGGACGAGCAGTACTTC.

The chain has TRBV27 and TRBJ2-3; D is unresolved. Trimming removed 7 bases from V and 10 bases from J, with 18 bases in between. Germline V gene data show CDR1 as MNHEY and CDR2 as SMNVEV (reference sequence). The CDR3 contains 13 residues. CDR3 protein: CASTSTVHNAQYF. CDR3 DNA: TGTGCCAGCACCTCGACGGTACACAACGCGCAGTATTTT.

The gene calls are TRBV13 and TRBJ2-1, with a tentative D call TRBD2 (6 bases). CDR3 length: 16 amino acids. CDR1 is PRHDT, CDR2 FYEKMQ, per germline (reference sequence). V dropped 4 bases and J dropped 4 bases, with 17 bases sitting between them. CDR3 amino acids: CASSSTGEPIYNEQFF. Here the CDR3 DNA reads TGTGCCAGCAGCTCAACGGGAGAGCCCATTTACAATGAGCAGTTCTTC. Filled out from reference TRBV13 and TRBJ2-1, the complete variable domain reads AAGVIQSPRHLIKEKRETATLKCYPIPRHDTVYWYQQGPGQDPQFLISFYEKMQSDKGSIPDRFSAQQFSDYHSELNMSSLELGDSALYFCASSSTGEPIYNEQFFGPGTRLTVL.

The CDR3 reads CASSHLGLSSYEQYF. The CDR3 coding sequence is TGCGCCAGCAGCCACCTGGGACTTTCCTCCTACGAGCAGTACTTC. The rearrangement joins TRBV4-1 to TRBJ2-7; D may be TRBD2 (6 bases). CDR1 MGHRA and CDR2 YSYEKL come from the germline V gene. The ends were cut back, 3 bases at V and 0 bases at J, with 12 bases in the middle. The CDR3 runs 15 residues.

The chain recombines TRBV7-9 with TRBJ2-7, with TRBD2 as a possible D gene (7 bases). CDR1 SEHNR and CDR2 FQNEAQ come from the germline V gene (reference sequence). V was shortened by 8 bases and J by 6 bases, with 14 bases between the two germline ends. The CDR3 is 12 amino acids. CDR3 residues: CASGGAAGEQYF. The CDR3 region has the DNA TGTGCCAGCGGGGGGGCAGCAGGCGAGCAGTACTTC.

The chain combines TRBV30 with TRBJ1-1, with unresolved D. The CDR3 sequence is 14 residues long. V lost 4 bases and J 1 base, leaving 13 bases between the germline ends. The germline CDR1 and CDR2 sequences are GTSNPN and SVGIG (reference sequence). CDR3 nucleotides: TGTGCCTGGATGGGTGGAGCGGGGAACACTGAAGCTTTCTTT. Translating gives CAWMGGAGNTEAFF.

The V gene is TRBV13, the J gene TRBJ1-2; D might be TRBD1 (6 bases). CDR3 size: 15 residues. V was clipped by 1 base and J by 6 bases, with 15 bases between them. Germline values: CDR1 PRHDT, CDR2 FYEKMQ (reference sequence). CDR3 DNA sequence: TGTGCCAGCAGCTTAGCCCGACAGGTCTTAAATGGCTACACCTTC. Its protein product is CASSLARQVLNGYTF.

The J gene is TRBJ2-7, the V gene TRBV27, with 13 bases fitting TRBD2. After removal of 6 bases from V and 1 base from J, the junction contained 18 bases not matched to a gene. Germline V gives CDR1 MNHEY, CDR2 SMNVEV (reference sequence). The CDR3 extends over 20 amino acids. In nucleotides, the CDR3 is TGTGCCAGCAGGGGAGGGACTAGCGGGACCTCGAGCCTCGGGTCCTACGAGCAGTACTTC. This encodes CASRGGTSGTSSLGSYEQYF.

V and J are TRBV7-9 and TRBJ2-1, with D unclear. Germline CDR1 reads SEHNR; CDR2 reads FQNEAQ (reference sequence). V was trimmed by 9 bases and J by 4 bases, leaving 19 bases between them. The CDR3 is 15 residues long. This CDR3 reads CASSRVDVGYNEQFF. CDR3 sequence (DNA): TGTGCCAGTTCTCGGGTGGACGTCGGTTACAATGAGCAGTTCTTC. The variable domain in full, with the rest retrieved from reference TRBV7-9 and TRBJ2-1, is DTGVSQNPRHKITKRGQNVTFRCDPISEHNRLYWYRQTLGQGPEFLTYFQNEAQLEKSRLLSDRFSAERPKGSFSTLEIQRTEQGDSAMYLCASSRVDVGYNEQFFGPGTRLTVL.

The genes are TRBV6-6 and TRBJ2-6; D remains ambiguous. CDR1 and CDR2 from the germline V gene are MNHNY and SVGAGI (reference sequence). There are 16 residues in the CDR3. V was cut by 0 bases and J by 3 bases, with 9 bases left in between. The CDR3 region is CASSYSPMSGANVLTF. The CDR3, as DNA: TGTGCCAGCAGTTACTCGCCCATGAGTGGGGCCAACGTCCTGACTTTC.

Comments on this clone: The sample contains more than one DNA sequence encoding this CDR3. The chain has TRBV30 and TRBJ2-7; the D gene could be TRBD1 or TRBD2 (6 bases each). CDR1 is GTSNPN and CDR2 is SVGIG in the germline V gene (reference sequence). The CDR3 is 11 residues long. Trimming cost V 1 base and J 6 bases, with 7 bases left between them. In DNA form, the CDR3 reads TGTGCCTGGAGTGAGGGGGGCGAGCAGTACTTC. It translates to CAWSEGGEQYF.

The chain carries TRBV9 and TRBJ1-6; D uncertain. Trimming removed 4 bases at V and 7 bases at J, with 9 bases between. The CDR3 has 13 residues. CDR1 and CDR2 from the germline V gene are SGDLS and YYNGEE. For the CDR3, the DNA is TGTGCCAGCAGCTCCGCCGGAAATTCACCCCTCCACTTT. Translated: CASSSAGNSPLHF.

The V and J genes are TRBV2 and TRBJ2-6; tentatively, D is TRBD1 or TRBD2 (6 bases each). Trimming removed 6 bases from V and 2 bases from J, with 14 bases in between. Germline V CDR1 and CDR2: SNHLY, FYNNEI. The CDR3 runs 16 residues. CDR3 sequence reads: CASSGGGHPGANVLTF. CDR3 bases: TGTGCCAGCAGCGGAGGGGGACACCCTGGGGCCAACGTCCTGACTTTC.